The entry below gives a single T cell receptor (beta chain) sequence along with its context. CDR1 is SNHLY, CDR2 FYNNEI, per germline. This CDR3 region has 15 residues. Trimming stripped 2 bases from V and 5 bases from J, with 10 bases between. The data stem from a study of blood T cell repertoires in COVID-19. This table comes from immunoSEQ multiplex PCR, and its TCRdb copy is limited to in-frame clones, with some not included. The repertoire has approximately 92,000 clones, 75% to 85% of them found once; the top ten carry around 4%. The sequencing input was peripheral blood. The chain links TRBV2 to TRBJ1-6, with D possibly matching TRBD1 (5 bases). The TCR sequence derives from a man aged 55-75 years with acute or convalescent COVID-19. CDR3 sequence (DNA): TGTGCCAGCAGTGAACGCCAGGGCAATAATTCACCCCTCCACTTT. As protein: CASSERQGNNSPLHF. The full variable domain, completed using reference TRBV2 and TRBJ1-6, is EPEVTQTPSHQVTQMGQEVILRCVPISNHLYFYWYRQILGQKVEFLVSFYNNEISEKSEIFDDQFSVERPDGSNFTLKIRSTKLEDSAMYFCASSERQGNNSPLHFGNGTRLTVT.